This note documents a single T cell receptor (beta chain) sequence. This sample was taken from a study of blood T cell repertoires in COVID-19. Across the whole study: Samples came from the United States, Italy and Spain, spanning acute and convalescent COVID-19.

V shed 4 bases, J shed 5 bases, and the junction held 6 bases outside the gene matches. CDR3 length equals 14 residues. Germline CDR1 ENHRY, CDR2 SYGVKD. As processed by the authors: Amplified reference gene primers provided the basis for estimating nucleated cell counts. TCRdb's copy holds only in-frame clones and misses some; the assay was immunoSEQ multiplex PCR. Clone size and V and J calls were adopted from that table, with D and trimming inferred from the DNA. The sample holds 200,000 to 250,000 clones, 75% to 85% seen once. This rearrangement joins TRBV10-3 to TRBJ1-1; TRBD1 agrees at 8 bases. This receptor was obtained from a human donor in a cohort sampled during active COVID-19. Sequencing was carried out using peripheral blood. The chain's CDR3 is CAISGTGSMTEAFF. Here the CDR3 DNA reads TGTGCCATCAGTGGGACAGGGAGCATGACTGAAGCTTTCTTT.